The text below deals with one T cell receptor beta chain. TCR beta cDNA was prepared out of roughly 500 ng total RNA by means of a constant-region primer. Construction of TCR beta libraries relied on three successive nested multiplex PCR rounds employing slightly modified ARM-PCR. Amplification in the first two PCR rounds was performed using TRBV1-TRBV30 forward primers and a C-beta reverse primer for 9 to 11 cycles each. TCRdb fed the multiplex PCR reads into MiXCR, producing one record per CDR3 protein. The data contain 40,000 to 60,000 distinct CDR3 sequences, 70% to 85% of them singletons. The sample originates from a study of tumor-infiltrating lymphocytes in primary liver carcinoma. On the study more broadly: Between about 4 and 11 cm across, the tumors were all of stage T1-T3 N0M0.

Scientists recovered RNA and DNA together from approximately 20-30 mg of unsorted bulk tissue. Chronic HBV infection, which was untreated, was present in the patients. Each tumor specimen held more than 85% viable tumor cells. This CDR3 is 15 amino acids long. The ends were cut back, 6 bases at V and 1 base at J, with 16 bases in the middle. The germline V gene encodes CDR1 MDHEN and CDR2 SYDVKM. The sequence was obtained from a man aged 40-49 years with primary liver carcinoma and hepatitis B virus infection. Input material: liver tumor tissue from sampling region 3. Indicated subset: tumor region T3, left-lateral pole. The V gene is TRBV28, the J gene TRBJ2-7, with a possible D match to TRBD1 (5 bases). The CDR3: CASSSVGPLSYEQYF. CDR3 DNA: TGTGCCAGCAGCTCTGTGGGGCCCCTTTCCTACGAGCAGTACTTC.